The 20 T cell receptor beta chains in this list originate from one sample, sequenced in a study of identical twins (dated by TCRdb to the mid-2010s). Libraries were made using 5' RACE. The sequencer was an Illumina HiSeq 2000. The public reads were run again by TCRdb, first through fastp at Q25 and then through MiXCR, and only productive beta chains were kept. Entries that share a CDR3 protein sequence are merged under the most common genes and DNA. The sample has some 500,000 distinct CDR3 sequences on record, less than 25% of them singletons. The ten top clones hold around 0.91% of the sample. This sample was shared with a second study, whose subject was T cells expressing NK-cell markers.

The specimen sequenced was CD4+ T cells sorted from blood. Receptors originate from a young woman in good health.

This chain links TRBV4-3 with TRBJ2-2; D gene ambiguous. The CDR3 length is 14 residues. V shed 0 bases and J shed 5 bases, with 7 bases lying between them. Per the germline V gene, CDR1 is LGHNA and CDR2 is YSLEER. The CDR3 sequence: CASSQEYRTGELFF. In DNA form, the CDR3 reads TGCGCCAGCAGCCAAGAGTATCGGACCGGGGAGCTGTTTTTT.

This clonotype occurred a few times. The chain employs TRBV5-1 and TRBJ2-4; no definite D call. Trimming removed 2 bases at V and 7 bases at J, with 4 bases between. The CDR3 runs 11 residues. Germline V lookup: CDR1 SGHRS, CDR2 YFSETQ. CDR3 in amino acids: CASSFDNIQYF. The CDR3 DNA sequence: TGCGCCAGCAGCTTCGATAACATTCAGTACTTC. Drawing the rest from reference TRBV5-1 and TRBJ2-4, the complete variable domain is KAGVTQTPRYLIKTRGQQVTLSCSPISGHRSVSWYQQTPGQGLQFLFEYFSETQRNKGNFPGRFSGRQFSNSRSEMNVSTLELGDSALYLCASSFDNIQYFGAGTRLSVL.

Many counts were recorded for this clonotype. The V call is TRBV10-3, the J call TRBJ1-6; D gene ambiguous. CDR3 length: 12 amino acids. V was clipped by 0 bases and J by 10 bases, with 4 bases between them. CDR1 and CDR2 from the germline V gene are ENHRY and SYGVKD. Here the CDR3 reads CAISESNSPLHF. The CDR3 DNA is TGTGCCATCAGTGAGTCGAACTCACCCCTCCACTTT.

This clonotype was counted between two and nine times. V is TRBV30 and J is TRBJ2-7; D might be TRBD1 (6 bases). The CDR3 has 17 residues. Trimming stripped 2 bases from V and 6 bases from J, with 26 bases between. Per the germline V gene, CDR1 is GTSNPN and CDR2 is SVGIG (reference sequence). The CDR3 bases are TGTGCCTGGAGTAGTTCAGAAGTCCCATGGAGAGGGGGCGAGCAGTACTTC. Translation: CAWSSSEVPWRGGEQYF.

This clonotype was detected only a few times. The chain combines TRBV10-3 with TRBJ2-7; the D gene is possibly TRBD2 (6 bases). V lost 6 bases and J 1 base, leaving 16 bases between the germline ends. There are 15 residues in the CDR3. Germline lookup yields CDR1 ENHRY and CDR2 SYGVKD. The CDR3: CAISEPERASYEQYF. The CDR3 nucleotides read TGTGCCATCAGCGAACCCGAGCGGGCATCCTACGAGCAGTACTTC.

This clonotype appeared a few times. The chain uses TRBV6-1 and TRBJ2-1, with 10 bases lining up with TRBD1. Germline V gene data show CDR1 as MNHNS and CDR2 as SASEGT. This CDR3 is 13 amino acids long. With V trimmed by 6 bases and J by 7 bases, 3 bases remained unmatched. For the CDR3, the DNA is TGTGCCAGCAGCGGGACAGGGGTTAATGAGCAGTTCTTC. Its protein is CASSGTGVNEQFF.

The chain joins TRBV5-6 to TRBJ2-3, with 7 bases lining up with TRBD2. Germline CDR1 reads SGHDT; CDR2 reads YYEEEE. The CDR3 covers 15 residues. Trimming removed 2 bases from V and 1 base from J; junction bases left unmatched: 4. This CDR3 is CASSLRGVGTDTQYF. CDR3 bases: TGTGCCAGCAGCTTACGGGGGGTGGGCACAGATACGCAGTATTTT. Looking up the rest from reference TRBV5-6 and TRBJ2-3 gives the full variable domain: DAGVTQSPTHLIKTRGQQVTLRCSPKSGHDTVSWYQQALGQGPQFIFQYYEEEERQRGNFPDRFSGHQFPNYSSELNVNALLLGDSALYLCASSLRGVGTDTQYFGPGTRLTVL.

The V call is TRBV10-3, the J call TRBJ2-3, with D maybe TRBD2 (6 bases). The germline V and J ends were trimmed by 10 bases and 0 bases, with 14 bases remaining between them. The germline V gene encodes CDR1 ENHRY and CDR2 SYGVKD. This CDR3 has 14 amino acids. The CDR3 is CATSGGISTDTQYF. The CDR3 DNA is TGTGCCACCTCCGGGGGTATCAGCACAGATACGCAGTATTTT.

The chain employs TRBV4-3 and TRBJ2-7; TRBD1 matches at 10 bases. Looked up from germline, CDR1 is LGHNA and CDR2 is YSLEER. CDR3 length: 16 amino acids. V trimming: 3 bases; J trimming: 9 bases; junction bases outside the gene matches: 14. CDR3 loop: CASSHGAGQGRVGQYF. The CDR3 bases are TGCGCCAGCAGCCACGGAGCGGGACAGGGGAGGGTCGGGCAGTACTTC.

The CDR3 coding sequence is TGCAGTGCTCGGATCTCTAGCGGGGGGGCACCATACCGATACAATGAGCAGTTCTTC. Translated: CSARISSGGAPYRYNEQFF. This chain uses TRBV20-1 with TRBJ2-1, with TRBD2 matching 12 bases. This CDR3 region has 19 residues. V lost 5 bases and J lost 4; bases outside the gene matches: 18. CDR1 and CDR2 from the germline V gene are DFQATT and SNEGSKA (reference sequence).

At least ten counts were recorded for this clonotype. The CDR3 DNA sequence: TGTGCCAGCAGTACCAGACAGGCGGCGGGGACAGATACGCAGTATTTT. This gives the protein CASSTRQAAGTDTQYF. J is TRBJ2-3 and V is TRBV6-1, with D possibly being TRBD1 or TRBD2 (6 bases each). The germline CDR1 and CDR2 sequences are MNHNS and SASEGT. The CDR3 contains 16 residues. V was clipped by 5 bases and J by 3 bases, with 18 bases between them.

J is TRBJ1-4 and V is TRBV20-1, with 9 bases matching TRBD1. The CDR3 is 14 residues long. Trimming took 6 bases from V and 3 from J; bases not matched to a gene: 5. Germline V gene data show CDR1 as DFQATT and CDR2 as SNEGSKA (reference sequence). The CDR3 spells CSANRGHPNEKLFF. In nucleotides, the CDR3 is TGCAGTGCAAACAGGGGGCACCCTAATGAAAAACTGTTTTTT.

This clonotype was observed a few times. The CDR3 region is CASSYSGGGAWNEQFF. As DNA, the CDR3 is TGTGCCAGCAGTTACTCGGGCGGGGGGGCCTGGAATGAGCAGTTCTTC. The rearrangement joins TRBV6-5 to TRBJ2-1; 9 bases are shared with TRBD2. With 0 bases clipped from V and 7 bases from J, the junction kept 7 bases outside the gene matches. The germline V gene has CDR1 MNHEY and CDR2 SVGAGI. The CDR3 length is 16 residues.

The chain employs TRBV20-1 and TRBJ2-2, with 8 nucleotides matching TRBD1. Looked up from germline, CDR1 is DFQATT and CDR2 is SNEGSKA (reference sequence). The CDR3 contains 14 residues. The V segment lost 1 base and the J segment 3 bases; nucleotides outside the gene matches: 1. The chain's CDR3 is CSARVTGDTGELFF. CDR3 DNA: TGCAGTGCTAGAGTGACAGGGGACACCGGGGAGCTGTTTTTT.

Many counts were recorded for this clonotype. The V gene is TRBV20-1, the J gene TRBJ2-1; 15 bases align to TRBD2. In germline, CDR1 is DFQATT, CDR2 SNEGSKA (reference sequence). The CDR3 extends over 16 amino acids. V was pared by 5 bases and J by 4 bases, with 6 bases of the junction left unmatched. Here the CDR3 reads CSAAGLAGGPYNEQFF. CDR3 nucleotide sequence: TGCAGTGCTGCGGGACTAGCGGGGGGTCCTTACAATGAGCAGTTCTTC.

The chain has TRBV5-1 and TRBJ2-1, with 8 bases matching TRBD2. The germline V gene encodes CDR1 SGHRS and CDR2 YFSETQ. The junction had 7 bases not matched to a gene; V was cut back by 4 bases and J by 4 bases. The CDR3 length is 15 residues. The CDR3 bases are TGCGCCAGCAGCCCAAGCGTAGCGGGGTACAATGAGCAGTTCTTC. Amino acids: CASSPSVAGYNEQFF.

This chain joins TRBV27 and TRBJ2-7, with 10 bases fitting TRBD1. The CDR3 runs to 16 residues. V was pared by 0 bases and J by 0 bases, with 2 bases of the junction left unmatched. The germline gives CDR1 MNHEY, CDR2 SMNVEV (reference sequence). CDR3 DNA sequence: TGTGCCAGCAGTTTATCCAGGACAGGGGGCTCCTACGAGCAGTACTTC. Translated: CASSLSRTGGSYEQYF.

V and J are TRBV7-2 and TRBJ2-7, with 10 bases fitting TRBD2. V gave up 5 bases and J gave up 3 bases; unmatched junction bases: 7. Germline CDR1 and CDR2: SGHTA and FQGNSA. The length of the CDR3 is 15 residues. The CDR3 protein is CASSARTSGDYEQYF. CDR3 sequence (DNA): TGTGCCAGCAGCGCCCGGACTAGCGGAGACTACGAGCAGTACTTC. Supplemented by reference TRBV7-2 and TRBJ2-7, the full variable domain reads GAGVSQSPSNKVTEKGKDVELRCDPISGHTALYWYRQSLGQGLEFLIYFQGNSAPDKSGLPSDRFSAERTGGSVSTLTIQRTQQEDSAVYLCASSARTSGDYEQYFGPGTRLTVT.

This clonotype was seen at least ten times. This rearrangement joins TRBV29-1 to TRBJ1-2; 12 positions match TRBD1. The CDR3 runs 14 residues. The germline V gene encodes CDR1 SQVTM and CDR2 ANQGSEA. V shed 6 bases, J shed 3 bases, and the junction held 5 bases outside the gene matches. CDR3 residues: CSVTGTGGDYGYTF. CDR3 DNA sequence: TGCAGCGTCACCGGGACAGGGGGCGACTATGGCTACACCTTC.

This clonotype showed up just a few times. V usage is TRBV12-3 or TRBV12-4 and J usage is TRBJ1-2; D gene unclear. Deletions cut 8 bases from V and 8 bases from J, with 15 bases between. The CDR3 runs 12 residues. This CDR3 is CASSGDSRGYTF. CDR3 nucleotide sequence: TGTGCCAGCTCAGGAGATTCGAGGGGCTACACCTTC.